These 26 T cell receptor beta chains were all obtained from the same sample, sequenced in a study of technical replicates of blood from a few donors. TCRdb's table, derived via immunoSEQ multiplex PCR, lists solely in-frame clones and lacks some. The sample gives 65,000 to 85,000 clones, approximately 96% of which show up once; roughly 0.21% is in the top ten. Input material: T cells isolated from PBMCs. Every receptor here comes from a human donor in good health.

The chain links TRBV5-1 to TRBJ2-5; D gene unclear. V lost 0 bases and J 1 base, leaving 7 bases between the germline ends. CDR1 and CDR2 (germline): SGHRS, YFSETQ. The CDR3 extends over 14 amino acids. In DNA form, the CDR3 reads TGCGCCAGCAGCTTGGCGGGTTCCCAAGAGACCCAGTACTTC. Its translation is CASSLAGSQETQYF.

This clone was recorded once. The chain links TRBV7-6 to TRBJ2-7, with D tentatively TRBD1 (6 bases). V was shortened by 0 bases and J by 4 bases, with 13 bases between the two germline ends. The CDR3 runs to 15 residues. Germline-derived CDR1 and CDR2 are SGHVS and FNYEAQ. CDR3 sequence reads: CASSLAAQGQYEQYF. The CDR3 nucleotides are TGTGCCAGCAGCTTAGCGGCGCAGGGGCAATACGAGCAGTACTTC.

V and J are TRBV10-3 and TRBJ2-1; 8 bases line up with TRBD1. Germline CDR1 is ENHRY and CDR2 is SYGVKD. The length of the CDR3 is 13 residues. The V segment lost 8 bases and the J segment 6 bases; nucleotides outside the gene matches: 6. The CDR3: CAIPGQGSNEQFF. Written as DNA, the CDR3 is TGTGCCATCCCAGGACAGGGTTCCAATGAGCAGTTCTTC.

The chain links TRBV29-1 to TRBJ1-2, with 7 bases lining up with TRBD1. After removal of 3 bases from V and 4 bases from J, the junction contained 14 bases not matched to a gene. The germline V gene has CDR1 SQVTM and CDR2 ANQGSEA. The CDR3 length is 16 residues. CDR3 sequence: CSVDREVGGASYGYTF. The CDR3 DNA reads as TGCAGCGTTGATAGGGAGGTAGGGGGCGCTTCCTATGGCTACACCTTC.

The rearrangement joins TRBV4-1 to TRBJ1-1; tentative D call: TRBD1 (6 bases). Germline loops: CDR1 MGHRA, CDR2 YSYEKL. The CDR3 is made up of 15 amino acids. V gave up 4 bases and J gave up 1 base, with 13 bases separating them. The CDR3 spells CASSPERTENTEAFF. Written as DNA, the CDR3 is TGCGCCAGCAGCCCGGAGAGGACAGAGAACACTGAAGCTTTCTTT.

The chain couples TRBV7-3 to TRBJ1-6; D may be TRBD1 (5 bases). The V gene's germline CDR1 is SGHTA and CDR2 FQGTGA. This CDR3 comprises 12 residues. Deletions cut 2 bases from V and 9 bases from J, with 5 bases between. This CDR3 reads CASSLQGSPLHF. CDR3 in DNA: TGTGCCAGCAGCTTACAGGGTTCACCCCTCCACTTT. Full variable domain (missing parts from reference TRBV7-3 and TRBJ1-6): GAGVSQTPSNKVTEKGKYVELRCDPISGHTALYWYRQSLGQGPEFLIYFQGTGAADDSGLPNDRFFAVRPEGSVSTLKIQRTERGDSAVYLCASSLQGSPLHFGNGTRLTVT.

The chain joins TRBV5-1 to TRBJ1-5; TRBD1 matches at 7 bases. The CDR3 contains 14 residues. The ends lost 0 bases at V and 5 bases at J; junction bases unmatched: 2. From germline, CDR1 is SGHRS and CDR2 YFSETQ. CDR3 nucleotide sequence: TGCGCCAGCAGCTTGGCAACAGGGGATCAGCCCCAGCATTTT. Translating it yields CASSLATGDQPQHF.

The chain uses TRBV2 and TRBJ2-1; 7 bases map to TRBD1. This CDR3 is 14 amino acids long. Trimming took 8 bases from V and 5 from J; bases not matched to a gene: 9. The germline CDR1 and CDR2 sequences are SNHLY and FYNNEI. The CDR3 reads CASVTGQKNNEQFF. CDR3 DNA: TGTGCCAGCGTAACGGGACAGAAGAACAATGAGCAGTTCTTC.

V is TRBV5-1 and J is TRBJ2-7; possibly TRBD1 for D (6 bases). CDR1 is SGHRS and CDR2 is YFSETQ in the germline V gene. The CDR3 extends over 14 amino acids. Trimming pared 0 bases from V and 4 bases from J, leaving 11 bases between. The CDR3 spells CASSLEDRSYEQYF. The CDR3 nucleotides read TGCGCCAGCAGCTTGGAGGACAGAAGTTACGAGCAGTACTTC.

The CDR3 bases are TGTGCCAGCAGCCCCAAGACAGGGTTTCAAGAGACCCAGTACTTC. This gives the protein CASSPKTGFQETQYF. This chain joins TRBV7-8 and TRBJ2-5, with 7 nucleotides matching TRBD1. This CDR3 has 15 amino acids. Germline trimming cut 5 bases from V and 2 bases from J; bases unmatched to any gene: 8. Germline V CDR1 and CDR2: SGHVS, FQNEAQ.

The chain joins TRBV7-3 to TRBJ1-2, with 10 bases fitting TRBD1. Germline assignment: CDR1 SGHTA and CDR2 FQGTGA. V gave up 0 bases and J gave up 5 bases; unmatched junction bases: 0. This CDR3 has 14 residues. CDR3 sequence: CASSLTGQGYGYTF. In nucleotides, the CDR3 is TGTGCCAGCAGCTTAACGGGACAGGGGTATGGCTACACCTTC.

The chain joins TRBV27 to TRBJ1-6; a weak D match, TRBD1 (6 bases). The CDR3 has 15 residues. Trimming pared 4 bases from V and 7 bases from J, leaving 14 bases between. Germline CDR1 MNHEY, CDR2 SMNVEV (reference sequence). Here the CDR3 reads CASSSTGTKNSPLHF. CDR3 nucleotides: TGTGCCAGCAGTTCTACCGGGACAAAAAATTCACCCCTCCACTTT.

The chain links TRBV6-6 to TRBJ2-5; D perhaps matches TRBD2 (6 bases). V lost 4 bases, J lost 0 bases, and 12 bases lay in between. The CDR3 sequence is 15 residues long. The germline gives CDR1 MNHNY, CDR2 SVGAGI (reference sequence). The CDR3 DNA reads TGTGCCAGCAGTTTGGTAGCGGTGAACCAAGAGACCCAGTACTTC. Translating it yields CASSLVAVNQETQYF.

J is TRBJ2-7 and V is TRBV5-1, with 14 bases lining up with TRBD2. Germline V gives CDR1 SGHRS, CDR2 YFSETQ. This CDR3 contains 17 residues. Germline trimming cut 2 bases from V and 6 bases from J; bases unmatched to any gene: 10. In nucleotides, the CDR3 is TGCGCCAGCAGCTTTTTGACTAGCGGGAGGGCCGGGGCCGAGCAGTACTTC. Its protein product is CASSFLTSGRAGAEQYF.

This chain uses TRBV11-2 with TRBJ1-2, with a possible D match to TRBD1 (6 bases). The ends were cut back, 5 bases at V and 4 bases at J, with 11 bases in the middle. The CDR3 is 13 residues long. Germline V gives CDR1 SGHAT, CDR2 FQNNGV. The CDR3 spells CASSPDRSYGYTF. The CDR3 nucleotides are TGTGCCAGCAGCCCCGACAGGTCCTATGGCTACACCTTC.

The chain is built from TRBV7-8 and TRBJ1-5; the D gene is possibly TRBD1 (5 bases). V was clipped by 3 bases and J by 7 bases, with 16 bases between them. CDR3 length equals 15 residues. The germline CDR1 and CDR2 sequences are SGHVS and FQNEAQ. The chain's CDR3 is CASSLYQGTDQPQHF. The CDR3 DNA reads as TGTGCCAGCAGCTTGTATCAGGGTACCGACCAGCCCCAGCATTTT.

This clone has a single count. The chain joins TRBV2 to TRBJ1-2; D might be TRBD1 (5 bases). Germline lookup yields CDR1 SNHLY and CDR2 FYNNEI. The CDR3 is 12 residues long. Trimming shortened V by 8 bases and J by 7 bases, and 14 bases separated the two germline ends. CDR3 residues: CASASTEFGYTF. Here the CDR3 DNA reads TGTGCCAGCGCCTCGACAGAATTTGGCTACACCTTC.

This chain uses TRBV6-1 with TRBJ1-6; TRBD1 is a possible D gene (6 bases). This CDR3 spans 11 amino acids. The ends were cut back, 10 bases at V and 9 bases at J, with 10 bases in the middle. Germline CDR1 and CDR2: MNHNS and SASEGT. In DNA, the CDR3 is TGTGCCATCGACAGGATTTCACCCCTCCACTTT. Amino acids: CAIDRISPLHF.

The CDR3, as DNA: TGCGCCAGCAGCTTTAGAACCGGGGAGCTGTTTTTT. It is translated as CASSFRTGELFF. The gene calls are TRBV5-1 and TRBJ2-2; D gene uncertain. Germline-derived CDR1 and CDR2 are SGHRS and YFSETQ. The CDR3 has 12 amino acids. V was shortened by 2 bases and J by 5 bases, with 4 bases between the two germline ends.

The V and J genes are TRBV18 and TRBJ1-1, with D uncertain. The CDR3 loop spans 14 amino acids. Germline values: CDR1 KGHSH, CDR2 LQKENI. V dropped 3 bases and J dropped 5 bases, with 13 bases sitting between them. The CDR3 spells CASSPYDGGTEAFF. CDR3 DNA: TGTGCCAGCTCACCTTACGACGGCGGTACTGAAGCTTTCTTT.

The chain couples TRBV19 to TRBJ1-4; perhaps TRBD1 as D (5 bases). Germline V gene sequence: CDR1 LNHDA, CDR2 SQIVND (reference sequence). The V end was cut by 6 bases, the J end by 0 bases, with 11 bases between. The CDR3 spans 15 residues. The CDR3 is CASSPDRATNEKLFF. The CDR3 DNA reads as TGTGCCAGTAGCCCTGACAGAGCAACTAATGAAAAACTGTTTTTT.

The chain is built from TRBV28 and TRBJ2-2; 8 nucleotides match TRBD1. CDR1 is MDHEN, CDR2 SYDVKM, per germline. CDR3 length: 14 residues. The J segment lost 7 bases and the V segment lost 6 bases, leaving 7 bases of the junction unmatched. CDR3 sequence: CASSLRDRFGELFF. For the CDR3, the DNA is TGTGCCAGCAGCCTAAGGGACAGGTTCGGGGAGCTGTTTTTT. Variable domain in full (rest from reference TRBV28 and TRBJ2-2): DVKVTQSSRYLVKRTGEKVFLECVQDMDHENMFWYRQDPGLGLRLIYFSYDVKMKEKGDIPEGYSVSREKKERFSLILESASTNQTSMYLCASSLRDRFGELFFGEGSRLTVL.

The chain uses TRBV11-2 and TRBJ1-2; D possibly corresponds to TRBD1 (5 bases). V lost 3 bases to trimming and J lost 1 base, with 12 bases between them. CDR1 is SGHAT, CDR2 FQNNGV, per germline. This CDR3 has 15 amino acids. The CDR3 spells CASSFRGGNNYGYTF. CDR3 bases: TGTGCCAGCAGCTTCCGCGGGGGAAATAACTATGGCTACACCTTC.

The rearrangement joins TRBV27 to TRBJ2-7; 15 bases fit TRBD2. CDR3 length: 18 residues. Germline values: CDR1 MNHEY, CDR2 SMNVEV (reference sequence). V dropped 4 bases and J dropped 7; count of bases not matched to a gene: 14. Here the CDR3 reads CASSSSVPGLAGGWEQYF. In DNA form, the CDR3 reads TGTGCCAGCAGTTCGTCGGTCCCGGGACTAGCGGGAGGATGGGAGCAGTACTTC.

The chain has TRBV6-1 and TRBJ2-2, with TRBD2 as a possible D gene (5 bases). CDR1 and CDR2 from the germline V gene are MNHNS and SASEGT. V shed 7 bases and J shed 4 bases, with 7 bases lying between them. This CDR3 has 12 amino acids. In DNA, the CDR3 is TGTGCCAGCATCGGGGTCACCGGGGAGCTGTTTTTT. It yields the protein CASIGVTGELFF.

This chain links TRBV5-5 with TRBJ1-1; the D is unclear. The CDR3 totals 15 residues. The V end lost 0 bases, the J end lost 1 base, and 10 bases lay between the germline ends. Germline values: CDR1 SGHKS, CDR2 YYEKEE (reference sequence). CDR3: CASSLGPHQNTEAFF. CDR3 sequence (DNA): TGTGCCAGCAGCTTGGGGCCCCATCAGAACACTGAAGCTTTCTTT.